Listed below are T cell receptor beta chains from one sample, sequenced in a study of beta chain features in type 1 diabetes. Profiling relied on immunoSEQ multiplex PCR, and the TCRdb table lists in-frame clones only, not all of them. The table includes about 740,000 clones, around an eighth detected once. The sample was naive CD4+ T cells from blood. These receptors were taken from a man aged 18-30 years with type 1 diabetes. Each CDR3 is given with its conserved first and last residue. A D gene is named only where the DNA matches it firmly.

j_call d_call v_call cdr3_aa
TRBJ2-1 - TRBV4-1 CASSQLGLKYNEQFF
TRBJ1-5 - TRBV29-1 CSVGDGGAGTQPQHF
TRBJ2-7 TRBD1 TRBV7-3 CASSLQGGEQYF
TRBJ2-1 - TRBV5-1 CASSLRPGPGEQFF
TRBJ2-5 - TRBV5-1 CASSTELGQAGGETQYF
TRBJ1-2 TRBD1 TRBV2 CATLKSGQSNYGYTF
TRBJ1-1 - TRBV7-8 CASSPEMGRTEAFF
TRBJ2-7 - TRBV9 CASSPHRTDAEQYF
TRBJ2-3 TRBD1 TRBV5-1 CASSLTGQGTDTQYF
TRBJ2-1 - TRBV18 CASSAHREGEQFF
TRBJ1-2 - TRBV20-1 CSAPGTGGYTF
TRBJ1-4 TRBD1 TRBV7-9 CASSFGTGREKLFF
TRBJ2-7 TRBD2 TRBV2 CASGGDYAVEQYF
TRBJ2-1 - TRBV5-1 CASSLGNNEQFF
TRBJ2-1 TRBD1 TRBV10-2 CASSESRGTGGPGNEQFF
TRBJ1-1 - TRBV6-1 CATIPGQRAEAFF
TRBJ2-1 TRBD2 TRBV7-9 CASSLRTSGGSRFF
TRBJ1-2 TRBD1 TRBV5-1 CASSLAPGTGEGYTF
TRBJ1-1 - TRBV4-1 CASSQEPQGTEAFF
TRBJ2-7 - TRBV6-5 CASSYLPTVSYEQYF
TRBJ1-5 - TRBV5-4 CASSLGGTDQPQHF
TRBJ1-6 TRBD1 TRBV4-2 CASSPPGQGDSPLHF
TRBJ2-6 - TRBV5-1 CASSLAPGAPSGANVLTF
TRBJ1-1 - TRBV7-8 CASSLAGLNTEAFF
TRBJ2-1 TRBD1 TRBV10-1 CASSGGQGSSEQFF
TRBJ1-1 TRBD1 TRBV30 CAWRGQARTEAFF
TRBJ2-5 - TRBV7-9 CASSLNRESKTQYF